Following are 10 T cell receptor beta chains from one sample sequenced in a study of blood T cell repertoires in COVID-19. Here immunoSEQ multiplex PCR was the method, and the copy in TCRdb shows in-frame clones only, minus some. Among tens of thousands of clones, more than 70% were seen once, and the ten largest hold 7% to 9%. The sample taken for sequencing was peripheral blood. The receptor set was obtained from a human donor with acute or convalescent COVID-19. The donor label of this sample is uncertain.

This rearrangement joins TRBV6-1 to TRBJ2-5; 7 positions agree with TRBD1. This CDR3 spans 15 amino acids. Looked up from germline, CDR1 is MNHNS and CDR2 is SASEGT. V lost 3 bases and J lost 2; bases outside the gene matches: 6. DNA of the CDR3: TGTGCCAGCAGTGAGCCAGGGGGTCGTCAAGAGACCCAGTACTTC. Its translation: CASSEPGGRQETQYF.

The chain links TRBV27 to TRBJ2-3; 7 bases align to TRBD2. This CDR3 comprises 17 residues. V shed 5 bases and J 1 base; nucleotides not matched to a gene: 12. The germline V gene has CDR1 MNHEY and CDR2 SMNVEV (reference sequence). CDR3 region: CASSAGEGRRGTDTQYF. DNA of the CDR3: TGTGCCAGCAGTGCTGGGGAGGGCCGTCGCGGCACAGATACGCAGTATTTT.

The CDR3 DNA reads TGTGCCAGCAGAACATTTAGGACAGGGAAAGCTTTCTTT. This encodes CASRTFRTGKAFF. The V gene is TRBV6-5, the J gene TRBJ1-1; TRBD1 matches at 8 bases. The V gene's germline CDR1 is MNHEY and CDR2 SVGAGI. The CDR3 runs to 13 residues. V lost 6 bases to trimming and J lost 9 bases; unmatched junction nucleotides: 9.

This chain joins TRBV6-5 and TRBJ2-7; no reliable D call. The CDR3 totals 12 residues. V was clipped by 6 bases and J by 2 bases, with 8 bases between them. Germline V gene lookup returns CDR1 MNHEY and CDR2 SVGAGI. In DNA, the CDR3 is TGTGCCAGCAGGCGGAGCCCCTACGAGCAGTACTTC. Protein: CASRRSPYEQYF.

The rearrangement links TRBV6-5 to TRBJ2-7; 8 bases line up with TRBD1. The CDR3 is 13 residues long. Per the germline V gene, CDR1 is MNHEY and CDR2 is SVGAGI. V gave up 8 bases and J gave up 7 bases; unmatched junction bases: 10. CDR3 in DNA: TGTGCCAGCCAACGGGACAGGTTTAGAGAGCAGTACTTC. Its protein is CASQRDRFREQYF.

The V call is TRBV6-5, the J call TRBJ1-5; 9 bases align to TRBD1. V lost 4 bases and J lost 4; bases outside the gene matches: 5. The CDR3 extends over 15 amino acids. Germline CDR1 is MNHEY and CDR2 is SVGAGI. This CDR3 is CASSLDRGNNQPQHF. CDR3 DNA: TGTGCCAGCAGTTTGGACAGGGGAAATAATCAGCCCCAGCATTTT.

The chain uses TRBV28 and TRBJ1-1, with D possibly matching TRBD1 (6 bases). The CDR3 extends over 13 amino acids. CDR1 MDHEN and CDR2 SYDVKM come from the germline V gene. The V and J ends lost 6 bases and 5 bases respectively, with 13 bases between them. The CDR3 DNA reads TGTGCCAGCAGAGGGGCAGGGGTTACTGAAGCTTTCTTT. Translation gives CASRGAGVTEAFF. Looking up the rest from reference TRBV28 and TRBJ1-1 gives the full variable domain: DVKVTQSSRYLVKRTGEKVFLECVQDMDHENMFWYRQDPGLGLRLIYFSYDVKMKEKGDIPEGYSVSREKKERFSLILESASTNQTSMYLCASRGAGVTEAFFGQGTRLTVV.

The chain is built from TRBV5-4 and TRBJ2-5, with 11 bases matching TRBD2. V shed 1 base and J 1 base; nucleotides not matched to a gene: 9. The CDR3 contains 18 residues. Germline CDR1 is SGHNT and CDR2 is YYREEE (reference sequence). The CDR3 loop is CASSLQQSSGGTQETQYF. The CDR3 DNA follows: TGTGCCAGCAGCTTGCAGCAATCTAGCGGGGGGACCCAAGAGACCCAGTACTTC.

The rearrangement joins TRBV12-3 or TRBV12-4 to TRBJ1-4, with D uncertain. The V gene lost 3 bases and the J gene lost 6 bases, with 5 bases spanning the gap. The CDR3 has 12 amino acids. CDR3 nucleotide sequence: TGTGCCAGCAGTTTCGTCGATGAAAAACTGTTTTTT. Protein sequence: CASSFVDEKLFF.

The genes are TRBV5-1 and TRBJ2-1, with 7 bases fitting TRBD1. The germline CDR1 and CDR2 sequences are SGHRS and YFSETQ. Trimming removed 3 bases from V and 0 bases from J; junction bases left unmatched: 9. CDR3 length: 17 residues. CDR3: CASSSTGQVHSYNEQFF. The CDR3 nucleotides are TGCGCCAGCAGCTCCACTGGACAGGTTCACTCCTACAATGAGCAGTTCTTC. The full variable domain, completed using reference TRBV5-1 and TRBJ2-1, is KAGVTQTPRYLIKTRGQQVTLSCSPISGHRSVSWYQQTPGQGLQFLFEYFSETQRNKGNFPGRFSGRQFSNSRSEMNVSTLELGDSALYLCASSSTGQVHSYNEQFFGPGTRLTVL.